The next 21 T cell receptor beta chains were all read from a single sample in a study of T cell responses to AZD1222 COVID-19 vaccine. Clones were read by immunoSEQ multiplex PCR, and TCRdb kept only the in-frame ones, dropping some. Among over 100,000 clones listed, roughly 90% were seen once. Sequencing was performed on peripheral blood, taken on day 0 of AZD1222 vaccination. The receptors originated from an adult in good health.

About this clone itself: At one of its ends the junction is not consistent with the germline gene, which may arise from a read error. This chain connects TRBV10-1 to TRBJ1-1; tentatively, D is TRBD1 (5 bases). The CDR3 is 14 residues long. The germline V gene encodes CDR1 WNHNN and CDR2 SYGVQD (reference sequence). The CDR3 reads CAGSETGREPEAFF. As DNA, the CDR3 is TGCGCCGGCAGTGAGACGGGACGCGAGCCTGAAGCTTTCTTT.

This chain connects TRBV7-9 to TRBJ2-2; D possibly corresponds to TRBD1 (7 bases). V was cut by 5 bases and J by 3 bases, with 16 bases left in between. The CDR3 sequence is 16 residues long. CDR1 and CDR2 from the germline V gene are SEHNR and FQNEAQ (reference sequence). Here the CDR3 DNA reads TGTGCCAGCAGCCAACAGGGGAGGAAGGACACCGGGGAGCTGTTTTTT. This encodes CASSQQGRKDTGELFF.

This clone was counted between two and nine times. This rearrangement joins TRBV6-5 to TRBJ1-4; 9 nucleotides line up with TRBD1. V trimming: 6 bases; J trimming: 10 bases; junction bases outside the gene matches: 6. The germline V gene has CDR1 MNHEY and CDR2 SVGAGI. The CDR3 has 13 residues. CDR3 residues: CASRRDRVGKLFF. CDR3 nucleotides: TGTGCCAGCAGACGGGACAGGGTGGGAAAACTGTTTTTT.

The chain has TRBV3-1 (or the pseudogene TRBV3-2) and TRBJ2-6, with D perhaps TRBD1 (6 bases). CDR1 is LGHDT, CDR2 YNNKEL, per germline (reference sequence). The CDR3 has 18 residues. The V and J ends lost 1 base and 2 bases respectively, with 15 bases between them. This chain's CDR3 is CASSQGVAGVTGANVLTF. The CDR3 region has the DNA TGTGCCAGCAGCCAAGGAGTGGCAGGGGTCACTGGGGCCAACGTCCTGACTTTC.

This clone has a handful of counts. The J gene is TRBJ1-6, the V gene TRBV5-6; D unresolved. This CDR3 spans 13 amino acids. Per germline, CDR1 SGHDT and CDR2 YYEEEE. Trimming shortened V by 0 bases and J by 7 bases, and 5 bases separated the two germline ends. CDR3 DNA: TGTGCCAGCAGCTTGGACCAGAATTCACCCCTCCACTTT. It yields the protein CASSLDQNSPLHF.

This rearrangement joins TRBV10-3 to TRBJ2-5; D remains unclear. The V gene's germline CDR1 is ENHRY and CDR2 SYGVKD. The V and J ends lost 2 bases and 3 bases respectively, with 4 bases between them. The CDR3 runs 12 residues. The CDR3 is CAISEAEETQYF. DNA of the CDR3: TGTGCCATCAGTGAGGCAGAAGAGACCCAGTACTTC.

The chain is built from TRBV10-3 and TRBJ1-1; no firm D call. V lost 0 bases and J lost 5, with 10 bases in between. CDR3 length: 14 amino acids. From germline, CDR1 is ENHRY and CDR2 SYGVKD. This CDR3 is CAISESIGGTEAFF. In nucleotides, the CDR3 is TGTGCCATCAGTGAGTCGATAGGAGGGACTGAAGCTTTCTTT.

The CDR3: CASSQSLLGQRGYTF. CDR3 DNA sequence: TGCGCCAGCAGCCAGTCCCTTCTGGGTCAACGGGGCTACACCTTC. V gene TRBV4-3 combines with J gene TRBJ1-2; D not certain. The CDR3 is made up of 15 amino acids. Germline V gene lookup returns CDR1 LGHNA and CDR2 YSLEER. Between the trimmed V and J ends, which lost 3 bases and 8 bases, there was a span of 19 bases.

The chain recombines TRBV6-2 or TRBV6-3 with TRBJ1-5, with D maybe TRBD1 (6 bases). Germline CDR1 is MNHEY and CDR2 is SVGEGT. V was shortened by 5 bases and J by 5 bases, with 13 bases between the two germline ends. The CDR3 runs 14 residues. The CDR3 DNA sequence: TGTGCCAGCAGTGATCACGGGGGGCATCAGCCCCAGCATTTT. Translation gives CASSDHGGHQPQHF.

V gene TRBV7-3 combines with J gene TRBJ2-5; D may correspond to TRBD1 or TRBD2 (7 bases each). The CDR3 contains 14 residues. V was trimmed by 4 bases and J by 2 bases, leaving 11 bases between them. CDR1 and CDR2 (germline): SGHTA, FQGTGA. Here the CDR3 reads CASSSQGGQETQYF. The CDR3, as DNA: TGTGCCAGCAGCTCCCAGGGGGGGCAAGAGACCCAGTACTTC.

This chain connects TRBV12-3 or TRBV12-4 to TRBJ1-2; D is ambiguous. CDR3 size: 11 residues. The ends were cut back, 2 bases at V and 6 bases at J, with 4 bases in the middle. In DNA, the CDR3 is TGTGCCAGCAGTTTAAGGGATGGCTACACCTTC. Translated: CASSLRDGYTF.

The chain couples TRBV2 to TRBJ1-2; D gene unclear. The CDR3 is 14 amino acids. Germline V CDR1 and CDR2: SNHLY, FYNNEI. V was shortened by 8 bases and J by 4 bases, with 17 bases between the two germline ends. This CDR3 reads CASHAPEEPYGYTF. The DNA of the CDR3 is TGTGCCAGCCATGCCCCGGAGGAACCCTATGGCTACACCTTC.

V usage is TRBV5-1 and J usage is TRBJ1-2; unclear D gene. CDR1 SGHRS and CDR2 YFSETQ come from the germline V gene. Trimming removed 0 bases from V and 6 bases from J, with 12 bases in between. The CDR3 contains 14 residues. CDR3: CASSLVAGVDGYTF. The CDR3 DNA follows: TGCGCCAGCAGCTTGGTCGCCGGGGTTGATGGCTACACCTTC.

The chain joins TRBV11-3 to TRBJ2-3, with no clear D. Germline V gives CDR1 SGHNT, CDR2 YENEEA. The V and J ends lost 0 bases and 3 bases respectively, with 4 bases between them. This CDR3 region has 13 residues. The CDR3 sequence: CASSLESTDTQYF. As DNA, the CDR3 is TGTGCCAGCAGCTTAGAGAGTACAGATACGCAGTATTTT.

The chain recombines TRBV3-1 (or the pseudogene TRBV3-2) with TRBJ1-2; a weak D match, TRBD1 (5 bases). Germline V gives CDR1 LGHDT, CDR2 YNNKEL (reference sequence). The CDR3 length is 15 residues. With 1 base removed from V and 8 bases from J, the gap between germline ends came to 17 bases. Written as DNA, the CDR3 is TGTGCCAGCAGCCAAGTCTATGGGACGGTAGAGGGCTACACCTTC. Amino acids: CASSQVYGTVEGYTF.

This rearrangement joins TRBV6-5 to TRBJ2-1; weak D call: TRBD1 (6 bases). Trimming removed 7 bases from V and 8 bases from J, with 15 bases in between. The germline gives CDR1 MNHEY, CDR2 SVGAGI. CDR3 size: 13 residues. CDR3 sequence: CASKRSHRDEQFF. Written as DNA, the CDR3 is TGTGCCAGCAAGAGATCCCACAGGGATGAGCAGTTCTTC.

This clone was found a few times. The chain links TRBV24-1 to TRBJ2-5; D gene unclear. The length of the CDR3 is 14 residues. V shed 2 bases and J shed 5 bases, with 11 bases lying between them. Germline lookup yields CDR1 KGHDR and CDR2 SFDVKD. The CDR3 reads CATSDSRSVETQYF. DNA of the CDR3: TGTGCCACCAGTGATTCGAGGTCTGTCGAGACCCAGTACTTC.

The CDR3 DNA is TGTGCCAGCAGTCCGAATGGAAACACCATATATTTT. Translated, it gives CASSPNGNTIYF. The chain joins TRBV2 to TRBJ1-3; D not resolved. V was pared by 5 bases and J by 3 bases, with 5 bases between. The CDR3 has 12 residues. CDR1 is SNHLY and CDR2 is FYNNEI in the germline V gene.

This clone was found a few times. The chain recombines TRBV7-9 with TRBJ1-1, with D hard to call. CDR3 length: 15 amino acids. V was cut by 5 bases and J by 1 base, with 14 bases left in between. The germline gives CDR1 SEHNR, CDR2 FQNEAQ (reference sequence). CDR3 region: CASSQSTGPNTEAFF. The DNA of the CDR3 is TGTGCCAGCAGCCAGTCGACCGGACCGAACACTGAAGCTTTCTTT.

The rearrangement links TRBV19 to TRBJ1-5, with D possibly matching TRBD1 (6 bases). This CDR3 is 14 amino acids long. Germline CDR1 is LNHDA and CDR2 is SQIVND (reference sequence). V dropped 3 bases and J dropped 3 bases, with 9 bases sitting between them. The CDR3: CASSIWGANQPQHF. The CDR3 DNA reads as TGTGCCAGTAGTATCTGGGGGGCCAATCAGCCCCAGCATTTT.

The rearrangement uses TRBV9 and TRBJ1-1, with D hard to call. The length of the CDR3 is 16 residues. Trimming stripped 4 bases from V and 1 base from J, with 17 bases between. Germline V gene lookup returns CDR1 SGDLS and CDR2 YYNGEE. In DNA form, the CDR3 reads TGTGCCAGCAGCCCCCACAGTGGGCTACGGAACACTGAAGCTTTCTTT. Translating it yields CASSPHSGLRNTEAFF. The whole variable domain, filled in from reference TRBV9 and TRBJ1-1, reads DSGVTQTPKHLITATGQRVTLRCSPRSGDLSVYWYQQSLDQGLQFLIQYYNGEERAKGNILERFSAQQFPDLHSELNLSSLELGDSALYFCASSPHSGLRNTEAFFGQGTRLTVV.